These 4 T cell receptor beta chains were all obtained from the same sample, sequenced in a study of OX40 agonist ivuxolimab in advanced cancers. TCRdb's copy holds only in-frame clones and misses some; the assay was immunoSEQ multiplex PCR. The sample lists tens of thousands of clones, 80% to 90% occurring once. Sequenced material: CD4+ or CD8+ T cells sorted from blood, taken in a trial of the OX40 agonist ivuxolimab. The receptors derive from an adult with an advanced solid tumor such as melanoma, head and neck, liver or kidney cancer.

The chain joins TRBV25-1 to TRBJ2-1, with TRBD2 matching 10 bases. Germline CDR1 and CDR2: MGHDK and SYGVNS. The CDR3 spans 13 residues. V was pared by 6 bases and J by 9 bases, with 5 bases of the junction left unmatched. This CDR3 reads CASRWTSGGEQFF. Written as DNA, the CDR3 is TGTGCCAGCAGATGGACTAGCGGAGGTGAGCAGTTCTTC.

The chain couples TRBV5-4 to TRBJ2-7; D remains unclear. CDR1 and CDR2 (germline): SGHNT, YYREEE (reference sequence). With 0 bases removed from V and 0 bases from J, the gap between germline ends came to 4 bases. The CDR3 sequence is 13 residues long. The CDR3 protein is CASSLVGSYEQYF. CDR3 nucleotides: TGTGCCAGCAGCTTGGTCGGCTCCTACGAGCAGTACTTC.

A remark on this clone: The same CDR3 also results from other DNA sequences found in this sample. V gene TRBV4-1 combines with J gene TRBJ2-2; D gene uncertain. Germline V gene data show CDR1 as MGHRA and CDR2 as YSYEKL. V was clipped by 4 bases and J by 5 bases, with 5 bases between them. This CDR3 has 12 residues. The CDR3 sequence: CASSLGTGELFF. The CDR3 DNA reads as TGCGCCAGCAGCCTAGGTACCGGGGAGCTGTTTTTT.

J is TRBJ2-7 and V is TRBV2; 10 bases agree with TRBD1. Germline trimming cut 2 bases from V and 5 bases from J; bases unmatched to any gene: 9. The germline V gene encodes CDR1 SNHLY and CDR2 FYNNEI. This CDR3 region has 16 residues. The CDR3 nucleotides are TGTGCCAGCAGTGAAATAGAAGGACAGGGGGGAAACGAGCAGTACTTC. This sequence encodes CASSEIEGQGGNEQYF.